Listed below are T cell receptor beta chains from one sample, sequenced in a study of blood T cell repertoires in COVID-19. Using immunoSEQ multiplex PCR, the repertoire was profiled, and TCRdb retains in-frame clones only, with some absent. The sample lists about 89,000 clones, roughly 80% occurring once. The sequencing sample was made of peripheral blood. Receptors were obtained from a woman of 80 years or more with acute or convalescent COVID-19. Both conserved end residues are trimmed from each CDR3.

j_gene	v_gene	CDR3aa
TRBJ1-4	TRBV28	ASTLRGSTNEKLF
TRBJ1-4	TRBV20-1	SASAPGYLEKLF
TRBJ2-1	TRBV5-4	ASSLVRTSPSSYNEQF
TRBJ1-1	TRBV19	ASKGRPTDTEAF
TRBJ2-3	TRBV5-1	ASSLTRRGGGTDTQY
TRBJ1-4	TRBV4-2	ASSPSNGVEKLF
TRBJ1-3	TRBV7-2	ASSTWTGSGNTIY
TRBJ2-6	TRBV19	ASSGDYGSPSGANVLT
TRBJ1-1	TRBV19	ASSPPGGTIGEAF
TRBJ2-1	TRBV28	ASSWANEQF
TRBJ2-3	TRBV24-1	ATSDVILAGGADTQY
TRBJ1-2	TRBV30	AGTRETQAGYT
TRBJ2-1	TRBV5-5	ASSLDPNGGNEQF
TRBJ2-7	TRBV28	ASSLHLGTLTYEQY
TRBJ1-1	TRBV3-1/TRBV3-2	ASSQDEGWPEAF
TRBJ2-1	TRBV6-6	ASSYPAEASF
TRBJ1-2	TRBV9	ASSIAQGEVGYT
TRBJ1-4	TRBV11-2	ASRNRSPNEKLF
TRBJ1-1	TRBV30	AWSSGVAEAF
TRBJ1-2	TRBV6-6	ASSYSSPGNYGYT
TRBJ1-6	TRBV7-8	ASSVGTGDNSPLH
TRBJ1-1	TRBV12-3/TRBV12-4	ASSFDSFEAF
TRBJ1-1	TRBV10-3	AISESRPGVNTEAF
TRBJ1-2	TRBV6-5	ASSFRTGVNYGYT
TRBJ1-5	TRBV20-1	SASTERNQPQH
TRBJ1-5	TRBV28	ASSFGNRGFGQPQH
TRBJ1-1	TRBV24-1	ATSASGGRRAF
TRBJ2-2	TRBV27	ASSPPPIAGGRAGELF
TRBJ2-3	TRBV28	ASSLKGNSENTQY